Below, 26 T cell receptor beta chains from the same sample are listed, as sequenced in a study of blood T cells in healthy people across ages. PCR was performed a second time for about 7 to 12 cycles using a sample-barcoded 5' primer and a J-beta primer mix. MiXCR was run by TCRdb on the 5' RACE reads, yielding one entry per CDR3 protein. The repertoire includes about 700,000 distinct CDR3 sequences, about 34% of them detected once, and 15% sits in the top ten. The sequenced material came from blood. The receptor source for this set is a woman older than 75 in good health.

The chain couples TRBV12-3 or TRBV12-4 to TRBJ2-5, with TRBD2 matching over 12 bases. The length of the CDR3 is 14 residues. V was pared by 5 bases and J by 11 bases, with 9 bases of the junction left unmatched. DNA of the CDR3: TGTGCCAGCAGTCGACTAGCGGGAGCGGGAGAGCAGTACTTC. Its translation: CASSRLAGAGEQYF.

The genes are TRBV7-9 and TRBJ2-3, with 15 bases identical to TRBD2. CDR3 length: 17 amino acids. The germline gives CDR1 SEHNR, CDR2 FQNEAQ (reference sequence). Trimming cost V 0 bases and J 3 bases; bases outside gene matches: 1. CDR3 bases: TGTGCCAGCAGCTTAGCTGGACTAGCGGGAGGGACAGATACGCAGTATTTT. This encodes CASSLAGLAGGTDTQYF.

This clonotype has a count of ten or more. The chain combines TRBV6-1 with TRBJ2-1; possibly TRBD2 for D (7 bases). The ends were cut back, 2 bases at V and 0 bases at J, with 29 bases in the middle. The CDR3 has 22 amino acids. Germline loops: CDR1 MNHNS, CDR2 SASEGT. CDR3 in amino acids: CASSEYLPPGGLPRTSYNEQFF. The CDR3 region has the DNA TGTGCCAGCAGTGAATATCTCCCCCCGGGGGGCCTTCCCCGAACCTCCTACAATGAGCAGTTCTTC.

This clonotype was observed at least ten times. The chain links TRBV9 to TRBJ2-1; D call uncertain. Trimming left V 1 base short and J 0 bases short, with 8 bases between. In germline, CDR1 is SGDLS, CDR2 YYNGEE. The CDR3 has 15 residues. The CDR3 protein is CASSVSGSSYNEQFF. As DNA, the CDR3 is TGTGCCAGCAGCGTATCCGGATCCTCCTACAATGAGCAGTTCTTC.

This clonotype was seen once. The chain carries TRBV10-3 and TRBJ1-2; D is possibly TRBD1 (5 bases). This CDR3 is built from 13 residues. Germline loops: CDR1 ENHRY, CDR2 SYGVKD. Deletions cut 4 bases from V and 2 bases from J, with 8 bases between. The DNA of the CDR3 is TGTGCCATCAGTGCTCGGGGGAACTATGGCTACACCTTC. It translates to CAISARGNYGYTF.

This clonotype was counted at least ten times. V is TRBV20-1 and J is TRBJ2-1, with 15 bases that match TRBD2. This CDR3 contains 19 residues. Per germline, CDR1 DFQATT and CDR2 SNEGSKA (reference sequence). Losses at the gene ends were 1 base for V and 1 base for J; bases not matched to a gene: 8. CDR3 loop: CSARGMGLAGGLSYNEQFF. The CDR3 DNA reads TGCAGTGCTAGAGGAATGGGACTAGCGGGGGGCTTATCCTACAATGAGCAGTTCTTC.

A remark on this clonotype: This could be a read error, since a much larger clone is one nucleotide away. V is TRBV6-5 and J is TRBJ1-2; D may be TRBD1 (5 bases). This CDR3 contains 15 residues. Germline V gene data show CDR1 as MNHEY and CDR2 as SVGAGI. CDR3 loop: CASRPVGRSNHGYTF. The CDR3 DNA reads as TGTGCCAGCAGGCCTGTGGGACGGTCTAACCATGGCTACACCTTC.

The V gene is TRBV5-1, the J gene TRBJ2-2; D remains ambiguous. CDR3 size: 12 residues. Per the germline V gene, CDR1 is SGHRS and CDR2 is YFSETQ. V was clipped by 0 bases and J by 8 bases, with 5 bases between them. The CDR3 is CASSLDLGELFF. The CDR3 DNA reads TGCGCCAGCAGCTTGGATCTGGGGGAGCTGTTTTTT. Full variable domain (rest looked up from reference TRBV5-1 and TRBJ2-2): KAGVTQTPRYLIKTRGQQVTLSCSPISGHRSVSWYQQTPGQGLQFLFEYFSETQRNKGNFPGRFSGRQFSNSRSEMNVSTLELGDSALYLCASSLDLGELFFGEGSRLTVL.

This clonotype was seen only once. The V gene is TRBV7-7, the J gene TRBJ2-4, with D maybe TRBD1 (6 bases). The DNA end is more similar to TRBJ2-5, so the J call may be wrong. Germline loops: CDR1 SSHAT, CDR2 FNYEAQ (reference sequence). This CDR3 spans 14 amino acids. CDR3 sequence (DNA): TGTGCCAGCAGCTTAACGGGACACGGAGAGACCCAGTACTTC. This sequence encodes CASSLTGHGETQYF.

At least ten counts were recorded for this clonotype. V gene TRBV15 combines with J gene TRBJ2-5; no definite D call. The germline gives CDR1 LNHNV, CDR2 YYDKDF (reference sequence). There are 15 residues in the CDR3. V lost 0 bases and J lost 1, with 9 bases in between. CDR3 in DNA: TGTGCCACCAGCAGAGATCTTGGCAGCCAAGAGACCCAGTACTTC. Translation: CATSRDLGSQETQYF.

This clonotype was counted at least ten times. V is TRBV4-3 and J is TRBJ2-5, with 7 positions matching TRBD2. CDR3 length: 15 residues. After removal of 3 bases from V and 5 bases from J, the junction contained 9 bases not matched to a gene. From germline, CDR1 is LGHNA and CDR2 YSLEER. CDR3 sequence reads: CASSHSAGWAETQYF. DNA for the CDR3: TGCGCCAGCAGCCATTCAGCGGGGTGGGCGGAGACCCAGTACTTC.

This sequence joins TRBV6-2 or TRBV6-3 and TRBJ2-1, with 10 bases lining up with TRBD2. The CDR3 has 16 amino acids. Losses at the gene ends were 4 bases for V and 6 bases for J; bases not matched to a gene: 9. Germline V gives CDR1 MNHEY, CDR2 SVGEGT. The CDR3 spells CASSSAGGPSLNEQFF. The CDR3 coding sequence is TGTGCCAGCAGTTCAGCGGGAGGGCCTTCACTCAATGAGCAGTTCTTC.

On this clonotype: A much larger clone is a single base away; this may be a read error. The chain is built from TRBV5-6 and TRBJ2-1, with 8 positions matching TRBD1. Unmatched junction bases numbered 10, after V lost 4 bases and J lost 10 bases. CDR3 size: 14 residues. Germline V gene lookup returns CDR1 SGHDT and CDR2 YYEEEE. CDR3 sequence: CASSPPDRAGEQFF. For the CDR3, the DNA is TGTGCCAGCAGCCCCCCGGACAGGGCTGGCGAGCAGTTCTTC.

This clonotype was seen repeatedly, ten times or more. This CDR3 reads CASSEGRDALSDTQYF. CDR3 nucleotide sequence: TGCGCCAGCAGCGAAGGTCGGGACGCATTGTCAGATACGCAGTATTTT. The genes are TRBV5-1 and TRBJ2-3; possibly TRBD1 or TRBD2 for D (5 bases each). In germline, CDR1 is SGHRS, CDR2 YFSETQ. Deletions cut 4 bases from V and 4 bases from J, with 19 bases between. The CDR3 runs to 16 residues.

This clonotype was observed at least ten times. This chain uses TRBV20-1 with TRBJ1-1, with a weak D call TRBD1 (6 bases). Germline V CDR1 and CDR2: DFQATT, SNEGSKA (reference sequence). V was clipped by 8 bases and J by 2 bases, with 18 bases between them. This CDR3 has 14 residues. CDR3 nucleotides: TGCAGTTCTCGCTCGGGGGGCGCTAACACTGAAGCTTTCTTT. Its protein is CSSRSGGANTEAFF.

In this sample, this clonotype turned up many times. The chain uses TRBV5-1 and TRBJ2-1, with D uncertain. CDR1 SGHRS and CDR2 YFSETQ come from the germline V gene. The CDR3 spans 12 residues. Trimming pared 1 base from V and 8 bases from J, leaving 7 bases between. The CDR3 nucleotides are TGCGCCAGCAGCTTGAGAGGCGATGAGCAGTTCTTC. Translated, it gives CASSLRGDEQFF. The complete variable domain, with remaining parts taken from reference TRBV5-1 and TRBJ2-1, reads KAGVTQTPRYLIKTRGQQVTLSCSPISGHRSVSWYQQTPGQGLQFLFEYFSETQRNKGNFPGRFSGRQFSNSRSEMNVSTLELGDSALYLCASSLRGDEQFFGPGTRLTVL.

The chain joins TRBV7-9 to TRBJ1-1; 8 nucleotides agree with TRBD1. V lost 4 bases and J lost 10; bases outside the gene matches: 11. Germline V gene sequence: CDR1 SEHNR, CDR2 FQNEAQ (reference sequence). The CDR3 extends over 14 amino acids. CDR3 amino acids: CASSSQGVLSGAFF. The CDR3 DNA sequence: TGTGCCAGCAGCTCACAGGGGGTCCTGTCTGGAGCTTTCTTT.

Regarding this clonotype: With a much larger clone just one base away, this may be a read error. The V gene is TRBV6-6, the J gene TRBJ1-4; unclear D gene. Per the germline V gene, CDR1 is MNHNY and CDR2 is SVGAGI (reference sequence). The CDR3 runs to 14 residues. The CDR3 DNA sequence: TGTGCCAGCCGAGGACCTGCAACTAATGAAAAACGGTTTTTT. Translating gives CASRGPATNEKRFF.

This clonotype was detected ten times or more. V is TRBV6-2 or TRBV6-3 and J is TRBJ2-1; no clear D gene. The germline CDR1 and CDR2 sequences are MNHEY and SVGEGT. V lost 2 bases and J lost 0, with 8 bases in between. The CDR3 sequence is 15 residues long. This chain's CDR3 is CASSYTPTSYNEQFF. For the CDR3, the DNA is TGTGCCAGCAGTTACACCCCTACCTCCTACAATGAGCAGTTCTTC.

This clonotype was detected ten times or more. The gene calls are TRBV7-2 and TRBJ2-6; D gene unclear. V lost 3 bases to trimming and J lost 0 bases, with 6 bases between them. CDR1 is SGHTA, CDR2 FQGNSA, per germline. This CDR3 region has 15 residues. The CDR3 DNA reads TGTGCCAGCAGCTTCCGAGCCTCTGGGGCCAACGTCCTGACTTTC. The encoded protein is CASSFRASGANVLTF.

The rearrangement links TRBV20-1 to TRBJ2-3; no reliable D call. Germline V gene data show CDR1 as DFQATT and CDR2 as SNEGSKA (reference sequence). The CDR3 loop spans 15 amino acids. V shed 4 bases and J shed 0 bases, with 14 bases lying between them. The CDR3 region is CSANMLQRSTDTQYF. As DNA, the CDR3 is TGCAGTGCTAACATGCTACAGAGGAGCACAGATACGCAGTATTTT.

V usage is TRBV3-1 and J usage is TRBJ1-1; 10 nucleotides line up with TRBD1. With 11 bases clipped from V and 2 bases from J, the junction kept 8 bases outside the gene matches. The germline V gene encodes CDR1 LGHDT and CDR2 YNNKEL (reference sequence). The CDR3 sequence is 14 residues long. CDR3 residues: CAGTRTGGNTEAFF. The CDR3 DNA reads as TGTGCCGGCACCCGGACAGGGGGTAACACTGAAGCTTTCTTT.

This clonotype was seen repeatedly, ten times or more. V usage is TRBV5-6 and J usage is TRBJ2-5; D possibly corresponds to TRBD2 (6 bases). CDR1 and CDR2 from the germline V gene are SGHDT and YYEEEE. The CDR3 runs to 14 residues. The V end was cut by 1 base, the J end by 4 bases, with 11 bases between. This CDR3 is CASSLPGGGETQYF. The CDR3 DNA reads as TGTGCCAGCAGCTTGCCCGGGGGTGGAGAGACCCAGTACTTC. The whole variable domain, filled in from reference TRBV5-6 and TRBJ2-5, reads DAGVTQSPTHLIKTRGQQVTLRCSPKSGHDTVSWYQQALGQGPQFIFQYYEEEERQRGNFPDRFSGHQFPNYSSELNVNALLLGDSALYLCASSLPGGGETQYFGPGTRLLVL.

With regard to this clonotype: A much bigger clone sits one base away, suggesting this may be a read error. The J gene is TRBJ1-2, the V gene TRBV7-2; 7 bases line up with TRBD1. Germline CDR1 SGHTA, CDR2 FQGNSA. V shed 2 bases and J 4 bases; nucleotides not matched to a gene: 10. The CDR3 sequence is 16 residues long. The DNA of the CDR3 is TGTACCAGCAGCTTAACCACAGGGGATAGGATCTATGGCTACACCTTC. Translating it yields CTSSLTTGDRIYGYTF.

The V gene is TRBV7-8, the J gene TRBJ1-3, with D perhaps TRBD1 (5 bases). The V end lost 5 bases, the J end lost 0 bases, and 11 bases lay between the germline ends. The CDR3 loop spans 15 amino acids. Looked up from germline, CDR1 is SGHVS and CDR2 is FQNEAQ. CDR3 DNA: TGTGCCAGCAGCCCACAGGCTATCTCTGGAAACACCATATATTTT. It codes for CASSPQAISGNTIYF.

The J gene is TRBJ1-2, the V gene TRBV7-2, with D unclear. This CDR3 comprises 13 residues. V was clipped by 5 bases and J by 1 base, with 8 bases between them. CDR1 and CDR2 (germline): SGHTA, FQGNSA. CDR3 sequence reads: CASSRDVNYGYTF. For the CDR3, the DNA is TGTGCCAGCAGCCGCGATGTTAACTATGGCTACACCTTC. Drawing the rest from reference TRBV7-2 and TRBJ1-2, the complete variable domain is GAGVSQSPSNKVTEKGKDVELRCDPISGHTALYWYRQSLGQGLEFLIYFQGNSAPDKSGLPSDRFSAERTGGSVSTLTIQRTQQEDSAVYLCASSRDVNYGYTFGSGTRLTVV.